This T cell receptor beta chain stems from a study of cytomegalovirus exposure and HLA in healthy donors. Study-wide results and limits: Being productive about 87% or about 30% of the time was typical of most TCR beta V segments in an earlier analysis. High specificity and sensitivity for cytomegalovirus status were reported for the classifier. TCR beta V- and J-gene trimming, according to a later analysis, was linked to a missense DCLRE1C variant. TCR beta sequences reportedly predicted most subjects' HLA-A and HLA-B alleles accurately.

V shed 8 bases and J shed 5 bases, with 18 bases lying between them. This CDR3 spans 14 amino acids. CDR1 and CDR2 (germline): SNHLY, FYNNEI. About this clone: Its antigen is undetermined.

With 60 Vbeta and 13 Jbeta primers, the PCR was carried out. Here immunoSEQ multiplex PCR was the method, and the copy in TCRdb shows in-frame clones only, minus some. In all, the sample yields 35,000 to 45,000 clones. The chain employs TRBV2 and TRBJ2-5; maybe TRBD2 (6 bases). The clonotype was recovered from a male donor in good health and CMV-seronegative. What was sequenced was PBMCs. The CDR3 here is CASVPLGGTETQYF. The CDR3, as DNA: TGTGCCAGCGTGCCTCTAGGAGGGACGGAGACCCAGTACTTC.